This TCR beta chain was captured in a study of blood T cell repertoires in COVID-19. The CDR3 consists of 15 residues. Trimming removed 2 bases from V and 4 bases from J; junction bases left unmatched: 6. Germline values: CDR1 SGHRS, CDR2 YFSETQ. Enrolment of Seattle patients took place during active infection, and they were followed longitudinally. Per the original methods: Cell counts per sample came from amplifying reference gene primers. Assay used: immunoSEQ multiplex PCR; TCRdb lists only in-frame clones, some missing. V and J calls and clone size are given by that table; D and trimming were obtained from the DNA. The sample shows 150,000 to 200,000 clones, around 85% of them seen only once.

This chain uses TRBV5-1 with TRBJ1-5; 7 nucleotides align to TRBD1. Material: peripheral blood. The clonotype originates from a man aged 55-75 years with COVID-19, enrolled during active disease. The CDR3 protein is CASSFSGQDNQPQHF. The CDR3 bases are TGCGCCAGCAGCTTCTCTGGACAGGATAATCAGCCCCAGCATTTT.